The present T cell receptor (beta chain) was sequenced within a study of blood T cell repertoires in COVID-19. Germline V gives CDR1 SNHLY, CDR2 FYNNEI. V was cut by 6 bases and J by 2 bases, with 8 bases left in between. This CDR3 comprises 13 residues. For this clone: The sample carries other DNA sequences with the same CDR3.

Original processing methods: The authors estimated nucleated cell counts from reference gene primer amplification. Profiled with immunoSEQ multiplex PCR; TCRdb holds only in-frame clones, not every one. V, J and clone size reflect that table, while D and trimming were determined from the DNA. The sample includes around 250,000 clones, around 83% of them seen just once. The chain combines TRBV2 with TRBJ1-5; TRBD1 might be the D (5 bases). Sequencing was carried out using peripheral blood. This TCR was recovered from a man aged 80 or over with acute or convalescent COVID-19. The CDR3 region is CASRGQGNQPQHF. As DNA, the CDR3 is TGTGCCAGCAGAGGACAAGGCAATCAGCCCCAGCATTTT.